Presented here are 3 T cell receptor beta chains from one specimen sequenced in a study of blood T cell repertoires in COVID-19. Here immunoSEQ multiplex PCR was the method, and the copy in TCRdb shows in-frame clones only, minus some. In the table there are around 130,000 clones, less than 90% of which are singletons. Sequencing used PBMCs or T cells enriched from blood (not recorded which). The receptors come from a man aged 25 to 40 who had recovered from COVID-19.

The J gene is TRBJ1-1, the V gene TRBV23-1, with TRBD1 matching 10 bases. TRBV23-1 is filed as an ORF, its function uncertain. The CDR3 totals 17 residues. The ends lost 2 bases at V and 4 bases at J; junction bases unmatched: 10. The CDR3, as DNA: TGCGCCAGCAGTCAAGATCCGGGACAGGGGTGGAGCACTGAAGCTTTCTTT. This gives the protein CASSQDPGQGWSTEAFF.

This chain joins TRBV7-8 and TRBJ2-5; no clear D. V shed 1 base and J shed 5 bases, with 20 bases lying between them. Germline CDR1 is SGHVS and CDR2 is FQNEAQ. CDR3 length: 17 amino acids. The DNA of the CDR3 is TGTGCCAGCAGCTTAGGACCAGGATATACAATCTACGAGACCCAGTACTTC. Translation: CASSLGPGYTIYETQYF.

The rearrangement uses TRBV19 and TRBJ1-3; tentative D call: TRBD1 (6 bases). The V end lost 4 bases, the J end lost 1 base, and 17 bases lay between the germline ends. Germline-derived CDR1 and CDR2 are LNHDA and SQIVND (reference sequence). The CDR3 consists of 17 residues. CDR3 in amino acids: CASSRWPRQESGNTIYF. In nucleotides, the CDR3 is TGTGCCAGTAGTAGGTGGCCGAGACAGGAGTCTGGAAACACCATATATTTT.